These 24 T cell receptor beta chains came from one sample sequenced in a study of graft-versus-host responses after intestinal transplantation. These receptors are not linked to any known antigen. Data came from immunoSEQ multiplex PCR; TCRdb stores just in-frame clones and leaves some out. The sample has 90,000 to 150,000 clones, 85% to 95% seen once. Sequenced here: unstimulated CD4+ T cells sorted from spleen or lymph node cells, sampled before intestinal transplant. The receptors shown here come from a human donor who received an intestinal transplant.

The CDR3 sequence: CASSLLSLSGELFF. The DNA of the CDR3 is TGTGCCAGCAGTTTATTGTCGTTGTCCGGGGAGCTGTTTTTT. The chain recombines TRBV28 with TRBJ2-2; D unclear. Germline values: CDR1 MDHEN, CDR2 SYDVKM. CDR3 size: 14 residues. V lost 1 base to trimming and J lost 6 bases, with 9 bases between them.

The rearrangement links TRBV12-5 to TRBJ1-5; 11 nucleotides line up with TRBD1. This CDR3 is built from 20 residues. Germline V CDR1 and CDR2: LGHNT, FRNRAP. The V gene end was trimmed by 3 bases and the J gene end by 0 bases; junction bases not matched to a gene: 13. CDR3 nucleotides: TGTGCTAGTGGTTTTTATCTCGGGACAGGGGGGTATTATAGCAATCAGCCCCAGCATTTT. Protein product: CASGFYLGTGGYYSNQPQHF.

This rearrangement joins TRBV10-3 to TRBJ2-2, with 9 positions matching TRBD2. The ends lost 6 bases at V and 8 bases at J; junction bases unmatched: 4. Looked up from germline, CDR1 is ENHRY and CDR2 is SYGVKD. This CDR3 is built from 13 residues. This CDR3 is CAISSSGIGELFF. CDR3 DNA sequence: TGTGCCATCAGCTCTAGCGGGATTGGGGAGCTGTTTTTT.

The chain has TRBV19 and TRBJ1-4; possibly TRBD1 for D (6 bases). Between the trimmed V and J ends, which lost 3 bases and 8 bases, there was a span of 19 bases. This CDR3 region has 16 residues. Germline CDR1 is LNHDA and CDR2 is SQIVND (reference sequence). The CDR3 DNA is TGTGCCAGTAGTATTGGGCCCCGGGCAGGGGTCGAAAAACTGTTTTTT. As protein: CASSIGPRAGVEKLFF.

The chain recombines TRBV6-1 with TRBJ2-7, with 11 bases lining up with TRBD1. This CDR3 is built from 15 residues. Trimming took 7 bases from V and 6 from J; bases not matched to a gene: 11. Germline CDR1 reads MNHNS; CDR2 reads SASEGT. The CDR3 region has the DNA TGTGCCAGCATCTTAGGGGGACAGGGGGTGGGCGAGCAGTACTTC. It yields the protein CASILGGQGVGEQYF.

This clone was seen a few times. The chain uses TRBV4-2 and TRBJ2-5; D gene unclear. The CDR3 sequence is 12 residues long. The germline CDR1 and CDR2 sequences are LGHNA and YNFKEQ. V lost 4 bases and J 5 bases, leaving 8 bases between the germline ends. CDR3 sequence reads: CASSPNRETQYF. The CDR3 region has the DNA TGTGCCAGCAGCCCGAATAGGGAGACCCAGTACTTC.

This clone was observed a single time. The chain has TRBV15 and TRBJ2-1; D unclear. The CDR3 is made up of 12 amino acids. Germline V gene sequence: CDR1 LNHNV, CDR2 YYDKDF (reference sequence). Trimming removed 1 base from V and 8 bases from J, with 6 bases in between. CDR3 sequence reads: CATSRVRDEQFF. In nucleotides, the CDR3 is TGTGCCACCAGCAGAGTACGGGATGAGCAGTTCTTC.

The rearrangement joins TRBV6-6 to TRBJ1-5; tentative D call: TRBD1 (5 bases). Germline assignment: CDR1 MNHNY and CDR2 SVGAGI (reference sequence). The V gene lost 5 bases and the J gene lost 4 bases, with 9 bases spanning the gap. This CDR3 has 13 residues. The CDR3 region is CASSMRGNQPQHF. In nucleotides, the CDR3 is TGTGCCAGCAGTATGAGGGGAAATCAGCCCCAGCATTTT.

This clone was seen more than once but under ten times. The chain employs TRBV5-6 and TRBJ2-6, with D uncertain. Germline CDR1 SGHDT, CDR2 YYEEEE. The CDR3 length is 17 residues. V dropped 0 bases and J dropped 0 bases, with 10 bases sitting between them. This CDR3 reads CASSLGEWASGANVLTF. CDR3 DNA sequence: TGTGCCAGCAGCTTGGGGGAATGGGCCTCTGGGGCCAACGTCCTGACTTTC.

The rearrangement joins TRBV9 to TRBJ2-7; 7 positions agree with TRBD1. CDR3 length: 14 amino acids. After removal of 4 bases from V and 2 bases from J, the junction contained 6 bases not matched to a gene. The V gene's germline CDR1 is SGDLS and CDR2 YYNGEE. DNA for the CDR3: TGTGCCAGCAGCTTCCGGGACAGAGCCTACGAGCAGTACTTC. This translates into CASSFRDRAYEQYF.

This rearrangement joins TRBV28 to TRBJ2-7; weak D call: TRBD1 (5 bases). The CDR3 extends over 14 amino acids. CDR1 is MDHEN, CDR2 SYDVKM, per germline. V lost 7 bases and J lost 0, with 13 bases in between. The chain's CDR3 is CASTPHRHSYEQYF. CDR3 DNA: TGTGCCAGCACTCCCCACAGGCACTCCTACGAGCAGTACTTC.

The chain employs TRBV7-9 and TRBJ2-7; 7 nucleotides agree with TRBD1. The CDR3 contains 13 residues. Germline CDR1 SEHNR, CDR2 FQNEAQ (reference sequence). V lost 5 bases to trimming and J lost 0 bases; unmatched junction nucleotides: 1. The chain's CDR3 is CASSRDSSYEQYF. The CDR3 DNA sequence: TGTGCCAGCAGCCGGGACAGCTCCTACGAGCAGTACTTC.

J is TRBJ2-5 and V is TRBV7-9; D tentatively fits TRBD1 or TRBD2 (5 bases each). The CDR3 length is 15 residues. Per germline, CDR1 SEHNR and CDR2 FQNEAQ (reference sequence). Trimming left V 3 bases short and J 5 bases short, with 16 bases between. The CDR3 bases are TGTGCCAGCAGCTTGGTAGAGGGTGGGGGTGAGACCCAGTACTTC. It yields the protein CASSLVEGGGETQYF.

The CDR3 sequence: CASSREGALHQPQHF. In DNA form, the CDR3 reads TGCGCCAGCAGTCGAGAGGGGGCCCTCCATCAGCCCCAGCATTTT. V is TRBV5-1 and J is TRBJ1-5, with 7 bases lining up with TRBD1. The V segment lost 5 bases and the J segment 5 bases; nucleotides outside the gene matches: 10. The length of the CDR3 is 15 residues. Germline values: CDR1 SGHRS, CDR2 YFSETQ.

The J gene is TRBJ1-2, the V gene TRBV12-5; D is unresolved. Germline V lookup: CDR1 LGHNT, CDR2 FRNRAP. V was clipped by 1 base and J by 4 bases, with 7 bases between them. There are 13 residues in the CDR3. The chain's CDR3 is CASGLDGIYGYTF. The CDR3 DNA is TGTGCTAGTGGTTTGGACGGCATCTATGGCTACACCTTC. Drawing the rest from reference TRBV12-5 and TRBJ1-2, the complete variable domain is DARVTQTPRHKVTEMGQEVTMRCQPILGHNTVFWYRQTMMQGLELLAYFRNRAPLDDSGMPKDRFSAEMPDATLATLKIQPSEPRDSAVYFCASGLDGIYGYTFGSGTRLTVV.

The chain has TRBV5-4 and TRBJ2-1, with D unclear. V was clipped by 0 bases and J by 3 bases, with 7 bases between them. Germline assignment: CDR1 SGHNT and CDR2 YYREEE (reference sequence). The CDR3 contains 14 residues. The CDR3 DNA reads TGTGCCAGCAGCTTGGGACGGAGCTACAATGAGCAGTTCTTC. The encoded protein is CASSLGRSYNEQFF. The variable domain in full, completed from reference TRBV5-4 and TRBJ2-1, reads ETGVTQSPTHLIKTRGQQVTLRCSSQSGHNTVSWYQQALGQGPQFIFQYYREEENGRGNFPPRFSGLQFPNYSSELNVNALELDDSALYLCASSLGRSYNEQFFGPGTRLTVL.

The J gene is TRBJ2-1, the V gene TRBV5-1, with a weak D call TRBD2 (6 bases). The CDR3 is 13 residues long. V was shortened by 3 bases and J by 6 bases, with 10 bases between the two germline ends. CDR1 is SGHRS, CDR2 YFSETQ, per germline. This CDR3 reads CASSSGTANEQFF. In DNA form, the CDR3 reads TGCGCCAGCAGCTCCGGGACTGCCAATGAGCAGTTCTTC.

The V gene is TRBV11-2, the J gene TRBJ1-3; 7 bases map to TRBD1. CDR1 and CDR2 (germline): SGHAT, FQNNGV. The CDR3 is made up of 16 amino acids. After removal of 5 bases from V and 1 base from J, the junction contained 8 bases not matched to a gene. In DNA, the CDR3 is TGTGCCAGCAGCCCCAGACAGGGTCAGTCTGGAAACACCATATATTTT. The encoded protein is CASSPRQGQSGNTIYF.

V is TRBV6-5 and J is TRBJ2-2; 7 nucleotides agree with TRBD2. J gave up 8 bases and V 7 bases, and 13 bases lay outside the gene matches. Germline CDR1 is MNHEY and CDR2 is SVGAGI. The CDR3 has 15 residues. CDR3 region: CASTPTRREWGELFF. CDR3 coding DNA: TGTGCCAGCACCCCTACACGGCGGGAGTGGGGGGAGCTGTTTTTT.

This clone showed up just once. V is TRBV7-3 and J is TRBJ2-1; D is ambiguous. CDR1 and CDR2 from the germline V gene are SGHTA and FQGTGA. The CDR3 covers 15 residues. Between the trimmed V and J ends, which lost 2 bases and 0 bases, there was a span of 8 bases. CDR3 protein: CASSLRLSSYNEQFF. The CDR3 region has the DNA TGTGCCAGCAGCTTACGGCTGAGCTCCTACAATGAGCAGTTCTTC.

This chain uses TRBV6-5 with TRBJ2-1; D gene uncertain. The length of the CDR3 is 13 residues. V lost 6 bases, J lost 5 bases, and 11 bases lay in between. Germline V gene lookup returns CDR1 MNHEY and CDR2 SVGAGI. CDR3 coding DNA: TGTGCCAGCAGGGACCTCATACACAATGAGCAGTTCTTC. This gives the protein CASRDLIHNEQFF.

This chain uses TRBV10-3 with TRBJ2-1, with D tentatively TRBD1 (5 bases). V was clipped by 3 bases and J by 0 bases, with 12 bases between them. CDR1 is ENHRY and CDR2 is SYGVKD in the germline V gene. CDR3 length: 16 amino acids. The CDR3 region has the DNA TGTGCCATCAGTGATTGGGGCGGCTACTCCTACAATGAGCAGTTCTTC. The encoded protein is CAISDWGGYSYNEQFF.

The rearrangement joins TRBV18 to TRBJ2-2, with D tentatively TRBD2 (6 bases). V was pared by 6 bases and J by 1 base, with 21 bases between. There are 18 residues in the CDR3. Germline CDR1 is KGHSH and CDR2 is LQKENI. As DNA, the CDR3 is TGTGCCAGCTCTCTTCGACTAGTACGGGACCTGAACACCGGGGAGCTGTTTTTT. This gives the protein CASSLRLVRDLNTGELFF. The full variable domain, with the rest looked up from reference TRBV18 and TRBJ2-2, is NAGVMQNPRHLVRRRGQEARLRCSPMKGHSHVYWYRQLPEEGLKFMVYLQKENIIDESGMPKERFSAEFPKEGPSILRIQQVVRGDSAAYFCASSLRLVRDLNTGELFFGEGSRLTVL.

The chain carries TRBV25-1 and TRBJ2-7; 9 nucleotides line up with TRBD1. The CDR3 consists of 15 residues. CDR1 is MGHDK, CDR2 SYGVNS, per germline. The V gene end was trimmed by 4 bases and the J gene end by 3 bases; junction bases not matched to a gene: 7. CDR3 region: CASSVTGTGIYEQYF. In DNA, the CDR3 is TGTGCCAGCAGTGTTACTGGGACAGGGATCTACGAGCAGTACTTC.